This TCR beta chain came from a study of T-cell reconstitution after alpha-beta-depleted transplantation in children. The table lists this clonotype with many counts. Unique molecular identifiers were incorporated during preparation of the TCRbeta library. One entry per CDR3 protein, called by TCRdb with MiXCR from the PCR reads. The sample has about 110,000 distinct CDR3 sequences; more than 20% are singletons. After removal of 6 bases from V and 5 bases from J, the junction contained 6 bases not matched to a gene. The CDR3 length is 14 residues. V is TRBV12-3 or TRBV12-4 and J is TRBJ2-5; 10 bases map to TRBD1. This clonotype was obtained from a male patient aged 2 to 10 who had a stem cell transplant for chronic granulomatous disease, so the T cells may come from the graft donor. The sequenced sample was PBMCs, mostly from graft donor cells, obtained 180 days after TCRalphabeta/CD19-depleted stem cell transplant. The DNA for the CDR3 is TGTGCCAGCAGAGAGACAGGGGGCTTGGAGACCCAGTACTTC. Translating gives CASRETGGLETQYF.